The 15 T cell receptor beta chains reported below all come from one sample, sequenced in a study of beta chain features in type 1 diabetes. The authors reverse transcribed all of the isolated RNA, so sequencing captured expressed TCRB transcripts. The table came from immunoSEQ multiplex PCR; TCRdb's copy has only in-frame clones and leaves some out. Altogether nearly 250,000 clones are present, roughly 14% being singletons, with the ten largest covering around 0.026%. Sequencing was done on a sample of naive CD4+ T cells from blood. These receptors came from a woman between 40 and 55 years old in good health.

The table lists this clone with a few counts. The rearrangement links TRBV4-2 to TRBJ1-1; 7 bases are shared with TRBD1. The ends lost 3 bases at V and 0 bases at J; junction bases unmatched: 4. The V gene's germline CDR1 is LGHNA and CDR2 YNFKEQ. This CDR3 region has 15 residues. The CDR3, as DNA: TGTGCCAGCAGCCAGAGAACAGGGGTGAACACTGAAGCTTTCTTT. Amino acid sequence: CASSQRTGVNTEAFF.

The rearrangement uses TRBV28 and TRBJ1-2, with a weak D call TRBD1 (5 bases). Germline values: CDR1 MDHEN, CDR2 SYDVKM. V lost 7 bases and J lost 7, with 16 bases in between. The CDR3 is made up of 13 amino acids. The CDR3 DNA sequence: TGTGCCAGCACCCTACAGTGGGGGGGTGGCTACACCTTC. It translates to CASTLQWGGGYTF.

This clone was observed many times. The chain has TRBV13 and TRBJ2-1, with TRBD1 matching 7 bases. CDR1 is PRHDT, CDR2 FYEKMQ, per germline (reference sequence). This CDR3 has 15 residues. The junction had 11 bases not matched to a gene; V was cut back by 5 bases and J by 7 bases. CDR3 sequence: CASSQIGVQGNEQFF. The CDR3 nucleotides are TGTGCCAGCAGCCAAATAGGGGTACAGGGGAATGAGCAGTTCTTC.

The chain combines TRBV7-9 with TRBJ2-7, with a tentative D call TRBD2 (6 bases). Trimming left V 1 base short and J 4 bases short, with 14 bases between. Germline V gene data show CDR1 as SEHNR and CDR2 as FQNEAQ (reference sequence). The CDR3 is made up of 15 amino acids. CDR3 amino acids: CASSLVRGQRYEQYF. The CDR3 coding sequence is TGTGCCAGCAGCTTAGTGCGGGGCCAACGTTACGAGCAGTACTTC.

This clone was observed a few times. This chain links TRBV5-4 with TRBJ2-2, with a possible D match to TRBD2 (6 bases). Trimming shortened V by 1 base and J by 6 bases, and 13 bases separated the two germline ends. This CDR3 is 15 amino acids long. Germline CDR1 reads SGHNT; CDR2 reads YYREEE (reference sequence). CDR3 coding DNA: TGTGCCAGCAGCTTGAGCGGGTTGGGTCCCGGGGAGCTGTTTTTT. Translation gives CASSLSGLGPGELFF. The entire variable domain, with the rest obtained from reference TRBV5-4 and TRBJ2-2, is as follows: ETGVTQSPTHLIKTRGQQVTLRCSSQSGHNTVSWYQQALGQGPQFIFQYYREEENGRGNFPPRFSGLQFPNYSSELNVNALELDDSALYLCASSLSGLGPGELFFGEGSRLTVL.

The chain uses TRBV5-1 and TRBJ2-7; D is possibly TRBD2 (6 bases). CDR3 length: 11 amino acids. The germline gives CDR1 SGHRS, CDR2 YFSETQ. With 4 bases removed from V and 6 bases from J, the gap between germline ends came to 8 bases. Here the CDR3 DNA reads TGCGCCAGCAGCGAGACTAGCGAGCAGTACTTC. This encodes CASSETSEQYF.

This chain joins TRBV29-1 and TRBJ1-5, with D hard to call. Germline CDR1 reads SQVTM; CDR2 reads ANQGSEA. The CDR3 loop spans 15 amino acids. The V and J ends lost 5 bases and 0 bases respectively, with 14 bases between them. The DNA of the CDR3 is TGCAGCGTTCGCATTGCTCCCAGTAGCAATCAGCCCCAGCATTTT. Translating it yields CSVRIAPSSNQPQHF.

This clone turned up a few times. The J gene is TRBJ2-5, the V gene TRBV9; 12 bases are a match to TRBD2. CDR1 and CDR2 from the germline V gene are SGDLS and YYNGEE. CDR3 length: 16 amino acids. The V and J ends lost 3 bases and 0 bases, in that order; junction bases with no gene match: 3. The CDR3 here is CASSARLAGDQETQYF. The CDR3 DNA sequence: TGTGCCAGCAGCGCCCGACTAGCGGGGGACCAAGAGACCCAGTACTTC.

This clone was counted only a few times. V gene TRBV18 combines with J gene TRBJ2-5, with no clear D. With 2 bases removed from V and 5 bases from J, the gap between germline ends came to 9 bases. The length of the CDR3 is 13 residues. The V gene's germline CDR1 is KGHSH and CDR2 LQKENI. The CDR3 DNA follows: TGTGCCAGCTCACCATCGGCCAGGGAGACCCAGTACTTC. This gives the protein CASSPSARETQYF.

This clone was observed a handful of times. The chain combines TRBV29-1 with TRBJ2-3; weak D call: TRBD1 (6 bases). CDR3 length: 16 amino acids. Germline-derived CDR1 and CDR2 are SQVTM and ANQGSEA. The V end lost 7 bases, the J end lost 2 bases, and 22 bases lay between the germline ends. In DNA, the CDR3 is TGCAGCGCCTGCAACTGGGCAGGGGAATACACAGATACGCAGTATTTT. It specifies CSACNWAGEYTDTQYF.

Worth noting for this clone: One end of the junction does not line up with germline, which may come from a read error. This chain connects TRBV27 to TRBJ2-5; 8 bases are a match to TRBD2. The CDR3 has 17 amino acids. The germline V gene encodes CDR1 MNHEY and CDR2 SMNVEV (reference sequence). The CDR3 nucleotides read TGTGCCAGCAGTTTTACCCAGCGGGGGCCCCCACAAGGGACCCAGTACTTC. It encodes CASSFTQRGPPQGTQYF.

The CDR3 protein is CASSPRQSDEQFF. CDR3 bases: TGTGCCAGCTCACCACGACAGAGTGATGAGCAGTTCTTC. This sequence joins TRBV18 and TRBJ2-1; D might be TRBD1 (5 bases). The CDR3 totals 13 residues. Germline lookup yields CDR1 KGHSH and CDR2 LQKENI. V was pared by 1 base and J by 8 bases, with 9 bases between.

In its sample, this clone was seen a few times. This chain links TRBV7-9 with TRBJ1-2; D remains ambiguous. Germline V lookup: CDR1 SEHNR, CDR2 FQNEAQ (reference sequence). The germline V and J ends were trimmed by 5 bases and 4 bases, with 11 bases remaining between them. The CDR3 is made up of 13 amino acids. CDR3 coding DNA: TGTGCCAGCAGCCCAAGGACTCCCTATGGCTACACCTTC. This encodes CASSPRTPYGYTF.

The V gene is TRBV6-1, the J gene TRBJ2-6; TRBD1 is a possible D gene (6 bases). The germline gives CDR1 MNHNS, CDR2 SASEGT. Trimming pared 1 base from V and 0 bases from J, leaving 10 bases between. This CDR3 spans 17 amino acids. CDR3 DNA sequence: TGTGCCAGCAGTGAAGGGCAGGGGATCTCTGGGGCCAACGTCCTGACTTTC. Amino acids: CASSEGQGISGANVLTF.

This clone was observed a few times. J is TRBJ1-2 and V is TRBV6-6, with TRBD1 matching 8 bases. CDR3 length: 15 amino acids. Germline assignment: CDR1 MNHNY and CDR2 SVGAGI (reference sequence). Trimming removed 0 bases from V and 4 bases from J; junction bases left unmatched: 4. Here the CDR3 reads CASSYSGTGLYGYTF. CDR3 nucleotide sequence: TGTGCCAGCAGTTACTCCGGGACAGGCCTCTATGGCTACACCTTC.